This entry features one T cell receptor (beta chain) sequence. The sample belongs to a study of blood T cell repertoires in COVID-19. At the level of the study: Acute and convalescent COVID-19 specimens originated in the United States, Italy and Spain. Sources were T cells, B-cell-depleted T cells, or PBMCs; the material itself was cDNA or gDNA.

This CDR3 contains 15 residues. CDR1 is MNHEY, CDR2 SVGAGI, per germline. The V gene lost 8 bases and the J gene lost 4 bases, with 17 bases spanning the gap. How the authors handled the data: Amplification of reference gene primers provided the estimated nucleated cell counts. The repertoire was sequenced with immunoSEQ multiplex PCR; TCRdb's copy has only in-frame clones and lacks some. The DNA gave D and trimming, while V, J and clone size come from that table. The sample contains about 150,000 clones, over 75% of which appear only once. The rearrangement joins TRBV6-5 to TRBJ2-2; D is ambiguous. The sequence came from a woman between 50 and 59 years old with acute or convalescent COVID-19. Input material: peripheral blood. This CDR3 reads CASRLFLEPTGELFF. The CDR3 DNA reads as TGTGCCAGCCGACTTTTTTTGGAGCCCACCGGGGAGCTGTTTTTT.